This T cell receptor beta chain comes out of a study of T-cell reconstitution after alpha-beta-depleted transplantation in children. The CDR3 has 14 residues. CDR1 and CDR2 (germline): SGHRS, YFSETQ. The V end lost 2 bases, the J end lost 4 bases, and 12 bases lay between the germline ends. A library of TCRbeta sequences, prepared with unique molecular identifiers, was generated. From the PCR reads, TCRdb called clonotypes with MiXCR, one entry per CDR3 protein. The table shows roughly 500,000 distinct CDR3 sequences, with 32% occurring only once. The material was PBMCs from the stem cell graft donor, obtained from the stem cell graft. The V gene is TRBV5-1, the J gene TRBJ1-1, with no clear D. The receptor was derived from a human donor who donated a stem cell graft to a child with aplastic anemia. In DNA form, the CDR3 reads TGCGCCAGCAGCTTTTTCCTTGGCGGCACTGAAGCTTTCTTT. It encodes CASSFFLGGTEAFF.